The 12 T cell receptor beta chains in this list originate from one sample, sequenced in a study of Ad26.COV2.S vaccination and SARS-CoV-2 variants. Treatment noted: approximately 18 received Ad26.COV2.S at low or high dose, single or two shots; roughly five received placebo; per-sample allocation not given. The investigators took samples on day 63 after the first vaccine or placebo injection. Measured with immunoSEQ multiplex PCR; TCRdb has only the in-frame clones, and not every one. The top ten hold 10% to 15% of the sample, which has some 480,000 clones, 87% seen once. The sample here was peripheral blood, taken in a trial of Ad26.COV2.S vaccine versus placebo. These receptors all come from a person between 18 and 59 years old who received the Ad26.COV2.S COVID-19 vaccine or a placebo.

The sample holds a few counts of this clone. V and J are TRBV15 and TRBJ1-2, with unresolved D. V shed 1 base and J shed 4 bases, with 13 bases lying between them. Germline V gene data show CDR1 as LNHNV and CDR2 as YYDKDF (reference sequence). CDR3 length equals 15 residues. CDR3 bases: TGTGCCACCAGCAGAGTTGTTGGTGTAGGCTATGGCTACACCTTC. As protein: CATSRVVGVGYGYTF.

Remarks on this clone: One end of the junction fails to match germline, which may point to a read error. The chain uses TRBV20-1 and TRBJ2-7, with TRBD1 matching over 10 bases. This CDR3 has 12 amino acids. Germline-derived CDR1 and CDR2 are DFQATT and SNEGSKA (reference sequence). The DNA of the CDR3 is TGCAGTGCTAGTCCCCGGACAGGGGGTTTTGGGTTC. Translation: CSASPRTGGFGF.

The chain couples TRBV29-1 to TRBJ2-1, with 10 bases aligning to TRBD2. V dropped 7 bases and J dropped 9; count of bases not matched to a gene: 15. Germline CDR1 and CDR2: SQVTM and ANQGSEA. The CDR3 runs 15 residues. The CDR3 loop reads CSADGKLAGEGEQFF. The CDR3 DNA follows: TGCAGCGCGGATGGGAAGCTAGCGGGAGAGGGTGAGCAGTTCTTC.

The rearrangement uses TRBV14 and TRBJ2-1, with TRBD2 identical over 15 bases. With V trimmed by 3 bases and J by 4 bases, 7 bases remained unmatched. The CDR3 contains 18 residues. CDR1 is SGHDN and CDR2 is FVKESK in the germline V gene. This chain's CDR3 is CASSHQGLAGGAYNEQFF. The CDR3 bases are TGTGCCAGCAGCCACCAGGGACTAGCGGGAGGTGCTTACAATGAGCAGTTCTTC.

Points on this clone: The sample has other DNA sequences that encode this CDR3 too. The rearrangement links TRBV5-1 to TRBJ2-1; unclear D gene. In germline, CDR1 is SGHRS, CDR2 YFSETQ. V lost 0 bases and J 8 bases, leaving 6 bases between the germline ends. The CDR3 runs 12 residues. The CDR3 sequence is CASSLGLDEQFF. CDR3 DNA sequence: TGCGCCAGCAGCTTGGGGCTCGATGAGCAGTTCTTC.

The chain recombines TRBV27 with TRBJ2-1; perhaps TRBD1 as D (5 bases). V was pared by 8 bases and J by 0 bases, with 11 bases between. This CDR3 has 14 amino acids. CDR1 and CDR2 from the germline V gene are MNHEY and SMNVEV (reference sequence). The chain's CDR3 is CASQRQSSYNEQFF. CDR3 bases: TGTGCCAGCCAGCGACAGAGCTCCTACAATGAGCAGTTCTTC.

This clone was picked up one time. This rearrangement joins TRBV5-4 to TRBJ1-2; 7 bases agree with TRBD1. The CDR3 extends over 14 amino acids. The trim removed 0 bases at V and 3 bases at J, leaving 2 bases unmatched. The germline V gene has CDR1 SGHNT and CDR2 YYREEE (reference sequence). The DNA of the CDR3 is TGTGCCAGCAGCTTGGCCCAGGGGGACTATGGCTACACCTTC. This gives the protein CASSLAQGDYGYTF. Full variable domain (rest looked up from reference TRBV5-4 and TRBJ1-2): ETGVTQSPTHLIKTRGQQVTLRCSSQSGHNTVSWYQQALGQGPQFIFQYYREEENGRGNFPPRFSGLQFPNYSSELNVNALELDDSALYLCASSLAQGDYGYTFGSGTRLTVV.

DNA for the CDR3: TGTGCCAGCAGCTCATGGACAGGGATAACAGATACGCAGTATTTT. Translating it yields CASSSWTGITDTQYF. V is TRBV7-2 and J is TRBJ2-3, with 8 bases lining up with TRBD1. The ends lost 4 bases at V and 3 bases at J; junction bases unmatched: 6. Germline-derived CDR1 and CDR2 are SGHTA and FQGNSA. The CDR3 runs 15 residues.

This chain links TRBV18 with TRBJ1-3, with 10 bases fitting TRBD1. Trimming took 3 bases from V and 2 from J; bases not matched to a gene: 7. CDR1 and CDR2 from the germline V gene are KGHSH and LQKENI. CDR3 length: 17 residues. CDR3 nucleotides: TGTGCCAGCTCACCTTCCGGGACAGGGGTTACTGGAAACACCATATATTTT. Translating gives CASSPSGTGVTGNTIYF.

The chain has TRBV11-2 and TRBJ2-5; no clear D. The V gene lost 1 base and the J gene lost 4 bases, with 10 bases spanning the gap. Germline CDR1 is SGHAT and CDR2 is FQNNGV. This CDR3 spans 14 amino acids. The CDR3 coding sequence is TGTGCCAGCAGCTTAGGGGTAGTAGGAGAGACCCAGTACTTC. This translates into CASSLGVVGETQYF.

This sequence joins TRBV3-1 (or the pseudogene TRBV3-2) and TRBJ2-6; tentatively, D is TRBD1 (6 bases). Germline CDR1 and CDR2: LGHDT and YNNKEL (reference sequence). This CDR3 is built from 18 residues. V lost 5 bases to trimming and J lost 0 bases, with 17 bases between them. The CDR3: CASSFRDKVPSGANVLTF. As DNA, the CDR3 is TGTGCCAGCAGCTTCCGGGACAAGGTTCCCTCTGGGGCCAACGTCCTGACTTTC.

The chain joins TRBV4-3 to TRBJ2-7, with a tentative D call TRBD2 (5 bases). The CDR3 spans 14 residues. With 0 bases removed from V and 5 bases from J, the gap between germline ends came to 11 bases. Looked up from germline, CDR1 is LGHNA and CDR2 is YSLEER. The CDR3 coding sequence is TGCGCCAGCAGCCAAGATAGGCGGGCCCACGAGCAGTACTTC. Protein sequence: CASSQDRRAHEQYF.